The text below deals with one T cell receptor beta chain. The entry originates in a study of technical replicates of blood from a few donors. V was pared by 1 base and J by 3 bases, with 5 bases between. Germline loops: CDR1 SNHLY, CDR2 FYNNEI. This CDR3 is 13 amino acids long. TCRdb keeps only in-frame clones here, not all; method: immunoSEQ multiplex PCR. The repertoire has 78,000 or so clones, 75% to 95% of them found once; the top ten carry under 0.45%. The TCR was taken from a human donor in good health. Some clones in this sample may be carry-over from other donors' samples. The V and J genes are TRBV2 and TRBJ2-3; D not resolved. Sequenced input: T cells isolated from PBMCs. In nucleotides, the CDR3 is TGTGCCAGCAGTGAAGTTTTAACAGATACGCAGTATTTT. This encodes CASSEVLTDTQYF.